The rows below give T cell receptor beta chains drawn from one sample of a study of OX40 agonist ivuxolimab in advanced cancers. Some clones are missing from TCRdb's copy, which holds only in-frame ones; the method was immunoSEQ multiplex PCR. The repertoire includes roughly 140,000 clones, 85% to 95% of them detected once, and around 0.31% sits in the top ten. This specimen was CD4+ or CD8+ T cells sorted from blood, taken in a trial of the OX40 agonist ivuxolimab. The receptors were gathered from an adult with an advanced solid tumor such as melanoma, head and neck, liver or kidney cancer. Both conserved end residues are part of each CDR3. A D gene is named only where the DNA matches it firmly. Expanded clones get a size class; other rows say once, few or many, or leave the size out.

J gene: TRBJ1-5
V gene: TRBV19
clone size: NA
D gene: TRBD1
CDR3 protein: CASSPAHRGWQPQHF
CDR3 DNA: TGTGCCAGTAGTCCCGCTCACAGGGGGTGGCAGCCCCAGCATTTT

J gene: TRBJ2-5
V gene: TRBV29-1
clone size: NA
D gene: TRBD2
CDR3 protein: CSVEEGKRGVIQETQYF
CDR3 DNA: TGCAGCGTTGAAGAGGGCAAGCGGGGGGTAATCCAAGAGACCCAGTACTTC

J gene: TRBJ1-6
V gene: TRBV5-4
clone size: NA
D gene: TRBD1
CDR3 protein: CASSSETGIYNSPLHF
CDR3 DNA: TGTGCCAGCAGCTCTGAGACAGGGATCTATAATTCACCCCTCCACTTT

J gene: TRBJ1-1
V gene: TRBV7-2
clone size: NA
D gene: NA
CDR3 protein: CASRFTGTANTEAFF
CDR3 DNA: TGTGCCAGCAGATTTACCGGAACAGCGAACACTGAAGCTTTCTTT

J gene: TRBJ1-3
V gene: TRBV4-3
clone size: NA
D gene: NA
CDR3 protein: CASSQDSYSSGNTIYF
CDR3 DNA: TGCGCCAGCAGCCAAGATTCTTACAGCTCTGGAAACACCATATATTTT

J gene: TRBJ1-4
V gene: TRBV28
clone size: NA
D gene: NA
CDR3 protein: CASSLPGGGKREKLFF
CDR3 DNA: TGTGCCAGCAGTTTACCCGGTGGAGGGAAGCGCGAAAAACTGTTTTTT

J gene: TRBJ1-5
V gene: TRBV6-6
clone size: NA
D gene: NA
CDR3 protein: CASSPREGNQPQHF
CDR3 DNA: TGTGCCAGCAGCCCCAGGGAAGGCAATCAGCCCCAGCATTTT

J gene: TRBJ1-1
V gene: TRBV6-5
clone size: few
D gene: TRBD1
CDR3 protein: CASSYSTGLNTEAFF
CDR3 DNA: TGTGCCAGCAGTTACTCGACAGGGTTAAACACTGAAGCTTTCTTT

J gene: TRBJ1-1
V gene: TRBV6-5
clone size: NA
D gene: NA
CDR3 protein: CASSWDKGTEAFF
CDR3 DNA: TGTGCCAGCAGTTGGGACAAGGGCACTGAAGCTTTCTTT

J gene: TRBJ2-1
V gene: TRBV6-6
clone size: NA
D gene: NA
CDR3 protein: CASSKGRDNEQFF
CDR3 DNA: TGTGCCAGCAGCAAAGGTCGAGACAATGAGCAGTTCTTC

J gene: TRBJ2-7
V gene: TRBV5-1
clone size: NA
D gene: NA
CDR3 protein: CASREESSYEQYF
CDR3 DNA: TGCGCCAGCAGAGAGGAGAGCTCCTACGAGCAGTACTTC

J gene: TRBJ2-7
V gene: TRBV10-1
clone size: NA
D gene: TRBD1
CDR3 protein: CASSESQGATYEQYF
CDR3 DNA: TGCGCCAGCAGTGAGAGCCAGGGGGCAACCTACGAGCAGTACTTC

J gene: TRBJ1-2
V gene: TRBV6-5
clone size: NA
D gene: NA
CDR3 protein: CASSPRKGGIYGYTF
CDR3 DNA: TGTGCCAGCAGTCCCCGGAAGGGTGGGATCTATGGCTACACCTTC

J gene: TRBJ1-2
V gene: TRBV7-9
clone size: NA
D gene: TRBD1
CDR3 protein: CASSLQGTGGSGYTF
CDR3 DNA: TGTGCCAGCAGTCTCCAAGGGACAGGGGGATCTGGCTACACCTTC

J gene: TRBJ1-5
V gene: TRBV11-2
clone size: NA
D gene: TRBD1
CDR3 protein: CASSLGQGSTPQHF
CDR3 DNA: TGTGCCAGCAGCTTAGGACAGGGGTCAACGCCCCAGCATTTT

J gene: TRBJ1-6
V gene: TRBV19
clone size: once
D gene: NA
CDR3 protein: CASSEGSSYNSPLHF
CDR3 DNA: TGTGCCAGTAGTGAGGGGAGCTCCTATAATTCACCCCTCCACTTT